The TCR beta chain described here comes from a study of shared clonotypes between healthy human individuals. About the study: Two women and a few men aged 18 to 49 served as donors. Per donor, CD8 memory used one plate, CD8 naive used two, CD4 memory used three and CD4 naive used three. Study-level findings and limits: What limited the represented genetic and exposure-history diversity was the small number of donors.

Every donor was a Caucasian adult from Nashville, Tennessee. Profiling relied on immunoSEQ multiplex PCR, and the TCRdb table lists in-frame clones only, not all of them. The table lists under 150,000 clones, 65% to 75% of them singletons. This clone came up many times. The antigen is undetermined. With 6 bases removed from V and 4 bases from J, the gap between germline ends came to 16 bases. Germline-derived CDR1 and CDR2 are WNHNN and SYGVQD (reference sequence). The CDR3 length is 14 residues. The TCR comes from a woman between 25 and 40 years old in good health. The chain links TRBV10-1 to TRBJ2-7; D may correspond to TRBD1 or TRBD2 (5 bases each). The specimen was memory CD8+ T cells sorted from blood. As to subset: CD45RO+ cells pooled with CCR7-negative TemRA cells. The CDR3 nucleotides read TGCGCCAGCAGCCGGGACCTAAGTTCGTACGAGCAGTACTTC. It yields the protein CASSRDLSSYEQYF.